The rows below give T cell receptor beta chains drawn from one sample of a study of PD-1 blockade in classical Hodgkin lymphoma. The method was immunoSEQ multiplex PCR; TCRdb's version includes in-frame clones alone and lacks a portion of them. The table includes about 41,000 clones, roughly 80% detected once. The sequenced sample was peripheral blood mononuclear cells (PBMCs), obtained at baseline. Source of these receptors: a human donor with classical Hodgkin lymphoma. CDR3s include the opening cysteine and the closing phenylalanine or tryptophan. The order of the fields is J gene, V gene, D gene, clone size, CDR3 protein, CDR3 DNA. D genes are given only for firm matches. The size of a clone is reported for some rows only, either as once, few or many, or as a class for expanded clones.

>TRBJ2-7|TRBV2|TRBD2|many
CASSGGTSGTLYEQYF
TGTGCCAGCAGTGGAGGGACTAGCGGGACTCTGTACGAGCAGTACTTC
>TRBJ2-3|TRBV7-3|NA|medium-sized
CASSLWGLDTQYF
TGTGCCAGCAGCCTCTGGGGGCTAGATACGCAGTATTTT
>TRBJ1-5|TRBV19|TRBD1|NA
CASSLGGTGKQPQHF
TGTGCCAGTAGCCTCGGGGGGACAGGGAAACAGCCCCAGCATTTT
>TRBJ1-5|TRBV18|TRBD1|NA
CASSPQGANQPQHF
TGTGCCAGCTCACCACAGGGGGCGAATCAGCCCCAGCATTTT
>TRBJ2-3|TRBV28|TRBD2|once
CASSLAREGHGTDTQYF
TGTGCCAGCAGTTTAGCTCGGGAGGGCCATGGCACAGATACGCAGTATTTT
>TRBJ2-1|TRBV5-6|NA|NA
CASSRTDNEQFF
TGTGCCAGCAGCCGGACAGACAATGAGCAGTTCTTC
>TRBJ1-6|TRBV7-9|NA|NA
CASSLTRDSPLHF
TGTGCCAGCAGCTTAACGAGGGATTCACCCCTCCACTTT
>TRBJ2-5|TRBV29-1|TRBD2|NA
CSARTSNAQETQYF
TGCAGCGCCCGGACTAGCAACGCCCAAGAGACCCAGTACTTC
>TRBJ2-1|TRBV11-3|TRBD1|NA
CASSSRDRGSYNEQFF
TGTGCCAGCAGCTCCCGGGACAGGGGCTCCTACAATGAGCAGTTCTTC
>TRBJ2-7|TRBV6-5|NA|NA
CASSPRPDPIYEQYF
TGTGCCAGCAGTCCGAGACCCGACCCGATCTACGAGCAGTACTTC
>TRBJ1-4|TRBV28|TRBD1|NA
CASSSGQGEYEKLFF
TGTGCCAGCAGTTCGGGACAGGGAGAATATGAAAAACTGTTTTTT
>TRBJ2-4|TRBV6-5|NA|few
CASSYGVLLAKNIQYF
TGTGCCAGCAGTTACGGGGTCCTCCTAGCCAAAAACATTCAGTACTTC
>TRBJ2-3|TRBV7-9|NA|NA
CASTPLGDTQYF
TGTGCCAGCACCCCCCTAGGAGATACGCAGTATTTT
>TRBJ1-5|TRBV27|NA|NA
CASSRGREVVQPQHF
TGTGCCAGCAGTAGGGGACGGGAGGTGGTTCAGCCCCAGCATTTT
>TRBJ2-7|TRBV4-2|NA|NA
CASSQEERSSYEQYF
TGTGCCAGCAGCCAAGAAGAGCGGAGCTCCTACGAGCAGTACTTC
>TRBJ1-2|TRBV5-8|NA|once
CASSLRVWEGAAGGYTF
TGTGCCAGCAGCTTACGAGTGTGGGAGGGAGCGGCTGGTGGCTACACCTTC
>TRBJ1-2|TRBV10-1|NA|few
CASSDFGARANYGYTF
TGCGCCAGCAGTGATTTTGGGGCCAGAGCTAACTATGGCTACACCTTC
>TRBJ2-7|TRBV7-2|NA|NA
CASSLEAKITYEQYF
TGTGCCAGCAGCTTAGAGGCAAAAATAACCTACGAGCAGTACTTC
>TRBJ2-5|TRBV7-9|TRBD2|few
CASSLAASGETQYF
TGTGCCAGCAGCCTAGCGGCCTCGGGGGAGACCCAGTACTTC
>TRBJ2-6|TRBV30|NA|NA
CAWDKTGANVLTF
TGTGCCTGGGATAAAACTGGGGCCAACGTCCTGACTTTC
>TRBJ2-3|TRBV30|NA|NA
CAWSTRATDTQYF
TGTGCCTGGAGTACCCGGGCCACAGATACGCAGTATTTT
>TRBJ1-5|TRBV7-8|NA|NA
CASSLVRGAGPQHF
TGTGCCAGCAGCTTAGTAAGGGGGGCAGGGCCCCAGCATTTT
>TRBJ1-1|TRBV29-1|NA|NA
CSVKRPNTEAFF
TGCAGCGTTAAAAGGCCAAACACTGAAGCTTTCTTT
>TRBJ2-7|TRBV7-2|TRBD2|NA
CASRPSGPYEQYF
TGTGCCAGCAGGCCTAGCGGGCCGTACGAGCAGTACTTC
>TRBJ2-7|TRBV7-9|TRBD1|NA
CASSLGGTGLEQYF
TGTGCCAGCAGCTTAGGCGGGACAGGGCTCGAGCAGTACTTC
>TRBJ1-1|TRBV28|NA|NA
CASSSPTGSRTEAFF
TGTGCCAGCAGTTCACCAACAGGGTCGAGGACTGAAGCTTTCTTT
>TRBJ2-5|TRBV19|NA|NA
CASSIWGQSETQYF
TGTGCCAGTAGTATATGGGGCCAATCGGAGACCCAGTACTTC
>TRBJ1-4|TRBV6-5|NA|NA
CASSPQGNEKLFF
TGTGCCAGCAGTCCACAGGGAAATGAAAAACTGTTTTTT
>TRBJ1-2|TRBV4-2|TRBD1|NA
CASSPLGTGTGYTF
TGTGCCAGCAGCCCGCTCGGGACAGGGACCGGCTACACCTTC
>TRBJ2-7|TRBV21-1|NA|NA
CATSGWAEHTFSYEQYF
TGTGCCACGTCGGGCTGGGCGGAACACACCTTTTCCTACGAGCAGTACTTC
>TRBJ1-2|TRBV19|NA|NA
CASSISAQTNYGYTF
TGTGCCAGTAGTATTTCCGCTCAGACTAACTATGGCTACACCTTC
>TRBJ1-2|TRBV2|TRBD1|once
CASSLPGQGGYGYTF
TGTGCCAGCAGCCTCCCCGGACAGGGGGGATATGGCTACACCTTC
>TRBJ2-7|TRBV19|NA|NA
CASSISALSYEQYF
TGTGCCAGTAGTATTTCAGCCCTTTCCTACGAGCAGTACTTC
>TRBJ1-2|TRBV19|NA|NA
CASSPHSDGYTF
TGTGCCAGTAGCCCTCACTCAGATGGCTACACCTTC
>TRBJ2-1|TRBV30|NA|NA
CAWSVQGSGRSYNEQFF
TGTGCCTGGAGTGTACAGGGCAGCGGGCGCTCCTACAATGAGCAGTTCTTC
>TRBJ1-2|TRBV6-1|NA|NA
CASSERRNYGYTF
TGTGCCAGCAGTGAACGACGTAACTATGGCTACACCTTC
>TRBJ2-2|TRBV10-3|NA|NA
CAISDRGGNTGELFF
TGTGCCATCAGTGACAGGGGTGGGAACACCGGGGAGCTGTTTTTT
>TRBJ2-6|TRBV6-5|NA|NA
CASIGQFSGANVLTF
TGTGCCAGCATCGGACAGTTCTCTGGGGCCAACGTCCTGACTTTC
>TRBJ1-1|TRBV30|TRBD1|NA
CAWKRDSLNTEAFF
TGTGCCTGGAAGAGGGACAGTTTGAACACTGAAGCTTTCTTT
>TRBJ2-3|TRBV28|TRBD2|NA
CASSTALGLADSDTQYF
TGTGCCAGCAGCACCGCCCTGGGGCTAGCGGATTCAGATACGCAGTATTTT
>TRBJ1-1|TRBV9|TRBD1|NA
CASSVRQGAQAFF
TGTGCCAGCAGCGTCCGCCAGGGGGCTCAAGCTTTCTTT
>TRBJ2-5|TRBV2|NA|NA
CASNNLGGLETQYF
TGTGCCAGCAACAATTTAGGGGGGCTAGAGACCCAGTACTTC
>TRBJ2-6|TRBV5-1|NA|NA
CASSSGAGANVLTF
TGCGCCAGCAGCTCCGGGGCCGGGGCCAACGTCCTGACTTTC
>TRBJ2-1|TRBV5-1|NA|NA
CASSLDFRGFNEQFF
TGCGCCAGCAGCTTGGACTTTCGAGGGTTCAATGAGCAGTTCTTC
>TRBJ1-5|TRBV7-8|NA|NA
CASSFTGSNQPQHF
TGTGCCAGCAGCTTCACAGGGAGCAATCAGCCCCAGCATTTT
>TRBJ1-3|TRBV6-6|TRBD1|NA
CASSDRGPGNTIYF
TGTGCCAGCAGTGACAGGGGGCCTGGAAACACCATATATTTT
>TRBJ2-2|TRBV10-3|TRBD2|NA
CAISSSGGNTGELFF
TGTGCCATCAGTAGCAGCGGGGGAAACACCGGGGAGCTGTTTTTT
>TRBJ2-1|TRBV7-2|NA|NA
CASSSAAGEYEQFF
TGTGCCAGCAGCTCAGCGGCAGGGGAATATGAGCAGTTCTTC
>TRBJ1-3|TRBV18|NA|NA
CASSPPGLSGNTIYF
TGTGCCAGCTCACCACCGGGCCTGTCTGGAAACACCATATATTTT
>TRBJ2-7|TRBV27|NA|once
CASSFMGGTYEQYF
TGTGCCAGCAGTTTCATGGGCGGGACCTACGAGCAGTACTTC
>TRBJ1-2|TRBV6-5|NA|few
CASSTEGGDYGYTF
TGTGCCAGCAGTACCGAGGGGGGGGACTATGGCTACACCTTC
>TRBJ2-4|TRBV4-2|TRBD2|NA
CASSTRTSENIQYF
TGTGCCAGCAGCACCCGGACTAGTGAAAACATTCAGTACTTC
>TRBJ2-5|TRBV7-3|TRBD1|NA
CASSGFGGTGYQETQYF
TGTGCCAGCTCTGGGTTCGGCGGGACAGGGTACCAAGAGACCCAGTACTTC
>TRBJ1-4|TRBV6-5|NA|few
CATKSLGEKLFF
TGTGCCACAAAATCGTTAGGTGAAAAACTGTTTTTT
>TRBJ1-1|TRBV27|NA|NA
CASSFGLLNTEAFF
TGTGCCAGCAGTTTTGGGCTTTTGAACACTGAAGCTTTCTTT